This record looks at one T cell receptor beta chain sequence and its context. Profiling relied on immunoSEQ multiplex PCR, and the TCRdb table lists in-frame clones only, not all of them. The repertoire holds under 200,000 clones, with roughly 80% as singletons. Assignments of participants to cohorts depended upon their own reported clinical history. This sample stems from a study of blood T cell repertoires in COVID-19. The CDR3 has 15 amino acids. The germline V gene encodes CDR1 MRHNA and CDR2 SNTAGT. V lost 2 bases, J lost 1 base, and 9 bases lay in between. The chain recombines TRBV6-4 with TRBJ1-5; D possibly corresponds to TRBD1 (5 bases). The specimen sequenced was PBMCs or T cells enriched from blood (not recorded which). The TCR originated in a woman between 40 and 50 years old with acute COVID-19. CDR3 in amino acids: CASSDQGRSNQPQHF. For the CDR3, the DNA is TGTGCCAGCAGTGACCAGGGAAGAAGCAATCAGCCCCAGCATTTT.